The 18 T cell receptor beta chains listed next were all sequenced from one sample in a study of glioma-infiltrating T cells after dendritic cell vaccination. This table comes from immunoSEQ multiplex PCR, and its TCRdb copy is limited to in-frame clones, with some not included. Altogether more than 95,000 clones are present, around 81% being singletons, with the ten largest covering less than 15%. The material sequenced was blood, taken before dendritic cell vaccination. Receptor source: a human donor with glioblastoma.

The chain links TRBV18 to TRBJ2-5; TRBD1 might be the D (5 bases). The V end lost 2 bases, the J end lost 3 bases, and 10 bases lay between the germline ends. Germline CDR1 and CDR2: KGHSH and LQKENI. The CDR3 loop spans 14 amino acids. For the CDR3, the DNA is TGTGCCAGCTCACCAGGTGGCAGGGAAGAGACCCAGTACTTC. Translation: CASSPGGREETQYF.

There are a few counts of this clone. The chain has TRBV5-5 and TRBJ2-5; 14 nucleotides align to TRBD2. Per germline, CDR1 SGHKS and CDR2 YYEKEE (reference sequence). The CDR3 spans 16 residues. After removal of 2 bases from V and 1 base from J, the junction contained 1 base not matched to a gene. CDR3 nucleotides: TGTGCCAGCAGCTTCGGACTAGCGGGGGGCCAAGAGACCCAGTACTTC. It translates to CASSFGLAGGQETQYF.

This clone was counted ten times or more. This chain uses TRBV5-1 with TRBJ1-1; D call uncertain. The V gene lost 3 bases and the J gene lost 0 bases, with 6 bases spanning the gap. The germline gives CDR1 SGHRS, CDR2 YFSETQ. This CDR3 has 13 residues. The CDR3 sequence is CASSSVMNTEAFF. The CDR3, as DNA: TGCGCCAGCAGCTCGGTTATGAACACTGAAGCTTTCTTT.

The genes are TRBV2 and TRBJ1-5; no firm D call. Germline CDR1 SNHLY, CDR2 FYNNEI. With 8 bases removed from V and 0 bases from J, the gap between germline ends came to 11 bases. This CDR3 is 14 amino acids long. CDR3 in amino acids: CASEEGSSNQPQHF. CDR3 nucleotide sequence: TGTGCCAGCGAAGAAGGGAGTAGCAATCAGCCCCAGCATTTT.

This sequence joins TRBV30 and TRBJ1-3; 8 bases are shared with TRBD1. The CDR3 runs 15 residues. Germline V gives CDR1 GTSNPN, CDR2 SVGIG (reference sequence). The V segment lost 2 bases and the J segment 4 bases; nucleotides outside the gene matches: 7. In nucleotides, the CDR3 is TGTGCCTGGAGTTCGGACAGGGCAGGGGGAAACACCATATATTTT. Translating it yields CAWSSDRAGGNTIYF.

The chain links TRBV6-1 to TRBJ2-7, with 9 nucleotides matching TRBD1. CDR1 MNHNS and CDR2 SASEGT come from the germline V gene. J gave up 4 bases and V 7 bases, and 8 bases lay outside the gene matches. The CDR3 is 14 residues long. The CDR3 region is CASTPGQGGYEQYF. The CDR3 DNA sequence: TGTGCCAGCACCCCGGGACAGGGTGGGTACGAGCAGTACTTC.

The gene calls are TRBV4-1 and TRBJ1-2, with TRBD1 matching over 12 bases. The CDR3 extends over 16 amino acids. The J segment lost 7 bases and the V segment lost 1 base, leaving 7 bases of the junction unmatched. The germline V gene has CDR1 MGHRA and CDR2 YSYEKL. CDR3 nucleotides: TGCGCCAGCAGCCAAGGCGCGGGGACAGGGGGCTCTGGCTACACCTTC. Translating it yields CASSQGAGTGGSGYTF.

The rearrangement uses TRBV6-1 and TRBJ1-1; no clear D. This CDR3 spans 12 amino acids. V gave up 1 base and J gave up 8 bases, with 8 bases separating them. In germline, CDR1 is MNHNS, CDR2 SASEGT. CDR3 DNA sequence: TGTGCCAGCAGTGAAGGTCTGAGGGAAGCTTTCTTT. Translated, it gives CASSEGLREAFF.

The CDR3 DNA reads TGTGCCAGCAGTTTATCTCCCGGGAGAACCCAGTACTTC. Amino acid sequence: CASSLSPGRTQYF. V and J are TRBV27 and TRBJ2-5; TRBD2 might be the D (6 bases). The CDR3 covers 13 residues. Germline V gives CDR1 MNHEY, CDR2 SMNVEV (reference sequence). Trimming pared 0 bases from V and 8 bases from J, leaving 10 bases between.

The rearrangement links TRBV30 to TRBJ2-3, with 11 bases lining up with TRBD1. This CDR3 contains 14 residues. Germline trimming cut 8 bases from V and 0 bases from J; bases unmatched to any gene: 4. In germline, CDR1 is GTSNPN, CDR2 SVGIG (reference sequence). The chain's CDR3 is CAGQGAGSTDTQYF. The CDR3 nucleotides are TGTGCCGGACAGGGGGCTGGTAGCACAGATACGCAGTATTTT.

In DNA, the CDR3 is TGTGCCAGCAGTTCAACGGGACATATCACTGAAGCTTTCTTT. Translated, it gives CASSSTGHITEAFF. V usage is TRBV28 and J usage is TRBJ1-1; TRBD1 is a possible D gene (6 bases). V lost 4 bases to trimming and J lost 4 bases, with 13 bases between them. The CDR3 spans 14 residues. The germline gives CDR1 MDHEN, CDR2 SYDVKM.

The chain couples TRBV13 to TRBJ2-7; 8 positions match TRBD1. The V and J ends lost 5 bases and 3 bases, in that order; junction bases with no gene match: 6. Germline loops: CDR1 PRHDT, CDR2 FYEKMQ (reference sequence). The CDR3 has 14 residues. CDR3 in amino acids: CASSVDREIYEQYF. CDR3 nucleotides: TGTGCCAGCAGCGTGGACAGGGAAATCTACGAGCAGTACTTC.

The rearrangement uses TRBV6-5 and TRBJ1-5; D remains ambiguous. The CDR3 covers 15 residues. From germline, CDR1 is MNHEY and CDR2 SVGAGI. Trimming left V 2 bases short and J 1 base short, with 9 bases between. The CDR3 sequence is CASSYRLLSNQPQHF. In DNA, the CDR3 is TGTGCCAGCAGTTACAGACTCCTCAGCAATCAGCCCCAGCATTTT.

The rearrangement uses TRBV4-1 and TRBJ1-3; TRBD1 might be the D (5 bases). The CDR3 consists of 16 residues. The V end lost 1 base, the J end lost 0 bases, and 10 bases lay between the germline ends. In germline, CDR1 is MGHRA, CDR2 YSYEKL. DNA of the CDR3: TGCGCCAGCAGCCAAGTAAGGGGTAACTCTGGAAACACCATATATTTT. Its protein is CASSQVRGNSGNTIYF.

The rearrangement joins TRBV4-2 to TRBJ2-4; 8 positions agree with TRBD1. After removal of 6 bases from V and 2 bases from J, the junction contained 9 bases not matched to a gene. Germline V gene sequence: CDR1 LGHNA, CDR2 YNFKEQ. The CDR3 sequence is 16 residues long. CDR3 nucleotides: TGTGCCAGCAGGAACGCAGGGGGCGGAACCAAAAACATTCAGTACTTC. The encoded protein is CASRNAGGGTKNIQYF.

The rearrangement uses TRBV6-1 and TRBJ1-5, with D possibly TRBD1 on 5 matching bases. The CDR3 has 14 amino acids. Germline V lookup: CDR1 MNHNS, CDR2 SASEGT. V lost 5 bases and J 2 bases, leaving 10 bases between the germline ends. CDR3 residues: CASSPGTGNQPQHF. CDR3 in DNA: TGTGCCAGCAGTCCAGGGACTGGCAATCAGCCCCAGCATTTT.

This rearrangement joins TRBV10-3 to TRBJ2-1; TRBD1 agrees at 9 bases. J was trimmed by 5 bases and V by 8 bases; bases with no gene match: 7. This CDR3 has 14 residues. CDR1 is ENHRY and CDR2 is SYGVKD in the germline V gene. The CDR3 protein is CAIAGQGLHNEQFF. The DNA of the CDR3 is TGTGCCATCGCTGGACAGGGGTTGCACAATGAGCAGTTCTTC.

The V call is TRBV7-8, the J call TRBJ2-3; 9 positions agree with TRBD2. This CDR3 spans 17 amino acids. From germline, CDR1 is SGHVS and CDR2 FQNEAQ. The V segment lost 5 bases and the J segment 0 bases; nucleotides outside the gene matches: 9. The CDR3 is CASSAPAGLASTDTQYF. The CDR3 nucleotides are TGTGCCAGCAGCGCCCCCGCGGGACTAGCTAGCACAGATACGCAGTATTTT. Looking up the rest from reference TRBV7-8 and TRBJ2-3 gives the full variable domain: GAGVSQSPRYKVAKRGQDVALRCDPISGHVSLFWYQQALGQGPEFLTYFQNEAQLDKSGLPSDRFFAERPEGSVSTLKIQRTQQEDSAVYLCASSAPAGLASTDTQYFGPGTRLTVL.